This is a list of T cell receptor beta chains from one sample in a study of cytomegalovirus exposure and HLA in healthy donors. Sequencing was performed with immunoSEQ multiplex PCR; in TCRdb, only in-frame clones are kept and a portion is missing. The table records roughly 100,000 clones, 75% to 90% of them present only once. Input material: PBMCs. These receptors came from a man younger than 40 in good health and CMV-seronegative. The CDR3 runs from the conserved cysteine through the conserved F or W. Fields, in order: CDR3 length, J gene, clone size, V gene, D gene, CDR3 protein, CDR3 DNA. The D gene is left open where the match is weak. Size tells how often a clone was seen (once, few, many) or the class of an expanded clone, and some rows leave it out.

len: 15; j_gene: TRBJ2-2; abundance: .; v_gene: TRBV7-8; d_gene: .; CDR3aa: CASSPLTVDTGELFF; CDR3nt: TGTGCCAGCAGTCCCTTGACAGTTGATACCGGGGAGCTGTTTTTT
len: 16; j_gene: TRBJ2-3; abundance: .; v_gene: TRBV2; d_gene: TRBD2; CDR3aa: CASSIERGLSTDTQYF; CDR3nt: TGTGCCAGCAGTATCGAGCGGGGGTTGAGCACAGATACGCAGTATTTT
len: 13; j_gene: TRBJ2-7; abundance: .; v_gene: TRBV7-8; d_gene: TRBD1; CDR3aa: CASSWDRDYEQYF; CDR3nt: TGTGCCAGCAGCTGGGACAGGGACTACGAGCAGTACTTC
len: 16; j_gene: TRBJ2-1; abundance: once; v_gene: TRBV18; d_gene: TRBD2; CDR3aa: CASSLTASGAGDEQFF; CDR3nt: TGTGCCAGCTCCCTCACCGCCAGCGGAGCGGGAGATGAGCAGTTCTTC
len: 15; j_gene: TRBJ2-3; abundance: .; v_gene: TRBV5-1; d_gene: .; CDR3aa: CASSLEQVRTDTQYF; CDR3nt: TGCGCCAGCAGCTTGGAACAGGTCCGCACAGATACGCAGTATTTT
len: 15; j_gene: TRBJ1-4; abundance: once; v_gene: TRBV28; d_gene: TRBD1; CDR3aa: CASRFPGQGGQKLFF; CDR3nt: TGTGCCAGCAGGTTCCCGGGACAGGGAGGCCAAAAACTGTTTTTT
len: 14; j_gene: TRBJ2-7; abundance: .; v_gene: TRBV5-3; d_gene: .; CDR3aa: CARRLSSGVGEQYF; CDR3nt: TGTGCCAGAAGACTTTCTTCAGGGGTCGGGGAGCAGTACTTC
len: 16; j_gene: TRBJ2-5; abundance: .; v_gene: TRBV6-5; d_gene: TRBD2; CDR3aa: CASSYMGLAAQETQYF; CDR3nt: TGTGCCAGCAGTTACATGGGACTAGCGGCCCAAGAGACCCAGTACTTC
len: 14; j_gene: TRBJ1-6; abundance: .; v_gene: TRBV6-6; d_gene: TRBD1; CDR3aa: CASSYTGENSPLHF; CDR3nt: TGTGCCAGCAGCTATACAGGGGAGAATTCACCCCTCCACTTT
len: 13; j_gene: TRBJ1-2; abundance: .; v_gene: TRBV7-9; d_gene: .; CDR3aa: CASSRGQNYGYTF; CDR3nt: TGTGCCAGCAGCCGAGGACAGAACTATGGCTACACCTTC
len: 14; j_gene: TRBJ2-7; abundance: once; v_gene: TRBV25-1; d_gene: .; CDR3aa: CASSDRTAPYEQYF; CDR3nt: TGTGCCAGCAGTGACCGGACAGCTCCATACGAGCAGTACTTC
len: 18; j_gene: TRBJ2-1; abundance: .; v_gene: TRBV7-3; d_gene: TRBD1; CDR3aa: CASSLTGPRQGAYNEQFF; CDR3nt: TGTGCCAGCAGCTTAACGGGTCCACGACAGGGGGCCTACAATGAGCAGTTCTTC
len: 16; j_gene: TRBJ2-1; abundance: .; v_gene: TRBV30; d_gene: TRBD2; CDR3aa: CAWSFSGYGRGDEQFF; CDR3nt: TGTGCCTGGAGTTTCTCAGGGTACGGGAGGGGTGATGAGCAGTTCTTC
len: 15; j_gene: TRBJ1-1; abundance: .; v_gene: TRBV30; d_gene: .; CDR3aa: CAWSVLNRRPTEAFF; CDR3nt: TGTGCCTGGAGTGTACTAAACAGGCGGCCCACTGAAGCTTTCTTT
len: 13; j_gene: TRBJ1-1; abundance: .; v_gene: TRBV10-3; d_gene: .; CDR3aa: CAISEGGHTEAFF; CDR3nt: TGTGCCATCAGTGAAGGGGGTCACACTGAAGCTTTCTTT
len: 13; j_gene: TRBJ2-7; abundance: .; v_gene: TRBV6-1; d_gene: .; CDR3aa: CASSEREYEQQYF; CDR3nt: TGTGCCAGCAGTGAAAGGGAGTACGAGCAGCAGTACTTC
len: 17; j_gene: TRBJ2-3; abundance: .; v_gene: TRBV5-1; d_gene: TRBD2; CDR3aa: CASRPSSGPKEADTQYF; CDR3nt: TGCGCCAGCAGACCTTCTAGCGGCCCCAAGGAGGCAGATACGCAGTATTTT
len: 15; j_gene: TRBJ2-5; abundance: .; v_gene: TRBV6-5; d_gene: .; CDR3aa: CATATGGRPQETQYF; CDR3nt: TGTGCCACAGCAACCGGTGGCAGGCCGCAAGAGACCCAGTACTTC
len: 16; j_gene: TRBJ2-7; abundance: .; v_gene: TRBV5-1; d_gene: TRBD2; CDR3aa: CASSLDGSGRASEQYF; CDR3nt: TGCGCCAGCAGCTTGGACGGTAGCGGGAGGGCGTCGGAGCAGTACTTC
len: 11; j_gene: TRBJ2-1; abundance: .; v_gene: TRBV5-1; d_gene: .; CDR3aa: CASSSSGSTFF; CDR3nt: TGCGCCAGCAGCTCCTCCGGGAGCACATTCTTC
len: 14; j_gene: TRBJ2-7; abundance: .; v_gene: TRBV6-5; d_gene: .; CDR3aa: CASRDSRVGYEQYF; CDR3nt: TGTGCCAGCAGGGACTCTCGGGTTGGCTACGAGCAGTACTTC
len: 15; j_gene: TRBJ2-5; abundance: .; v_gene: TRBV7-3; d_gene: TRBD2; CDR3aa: CASSWTSGYQETQYF; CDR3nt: TGTGCCAGCAGCTGGACTAGCGGATACCAAGAGACCCAGTACTTC
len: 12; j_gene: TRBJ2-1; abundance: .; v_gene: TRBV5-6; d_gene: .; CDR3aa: CASSLVALDQFF; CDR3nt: TGTGCCAGCAGCTTAGTAGCGCTTGATCAGTTCTTC
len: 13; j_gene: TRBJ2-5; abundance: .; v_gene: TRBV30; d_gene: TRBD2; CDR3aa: CAWSVGTSETQYF; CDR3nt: TGTGCCTGGAGTGTTGGGACTAGCGAGACCCAGTACTTC
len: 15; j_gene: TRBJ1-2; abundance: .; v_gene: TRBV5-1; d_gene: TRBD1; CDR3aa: CASSLGGDSSYGYTF; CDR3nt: TGCGCCAGCAGCCTCGGGGGGGACAGCTCCTATGGCTACACCTTC
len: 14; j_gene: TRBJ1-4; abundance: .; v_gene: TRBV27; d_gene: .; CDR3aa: CASSLGATNEKLFF; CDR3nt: TGTGCCAGCAGCTTAGGAGCAACTAATGAAAAACTGTTTTTT
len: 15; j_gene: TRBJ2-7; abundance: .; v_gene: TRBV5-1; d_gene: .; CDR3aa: CASSLEGQMSYEQYF; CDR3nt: TGCGCCAGCAGCCTAGAGGGACAAATGAGCTACGAGCAGTACTTC
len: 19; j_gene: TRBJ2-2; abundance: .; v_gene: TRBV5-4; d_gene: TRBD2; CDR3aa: CASSFAPLAELTNTGELFF; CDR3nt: TGTGCCAGCAGCTTCGCTCCTCTAGCGGAGCTTACGAACACCGGGGAGCTGTTTTTT